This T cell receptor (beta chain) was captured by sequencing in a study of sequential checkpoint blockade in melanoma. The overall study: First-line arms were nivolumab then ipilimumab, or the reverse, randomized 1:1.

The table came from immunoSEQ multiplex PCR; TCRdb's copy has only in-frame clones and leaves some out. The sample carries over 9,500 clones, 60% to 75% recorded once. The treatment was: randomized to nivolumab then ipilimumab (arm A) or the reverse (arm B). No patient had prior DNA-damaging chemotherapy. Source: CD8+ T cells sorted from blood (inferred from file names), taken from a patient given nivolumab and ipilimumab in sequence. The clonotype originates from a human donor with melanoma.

CDR3 sequence (DNA): TGTGCCAGCACCATAGGGAGGAACACTGAAGCTTTCTTT. Translating gives CASTIGRNTEAFF. The V call is TRBV7-9, the J call TRBJ1-1; D not certain. V was clipped by 7 bases and J by 1 base, with 10 bases between them. CDR3 length: 13 amino acids. The germline V gene has CDR1 SEHNR and CDR2 FQNEAQ (reference sequence).